What follows are 2 T cell receptor beta chains derived from one specimen sequenced in a study of T-cell reconstitution after alpha-beta-depleted transplantation in children. For TCRbeta, the library was prepared with unique molecular identifiers. TCRdb recomputed calls from the PCR reads with MiXCR, one row per CDR3 protein. The sample includes hundreds of thousands of distinct CDR3 sequences, around 9.1% of them seen just once. The sequencing here drew on PBMCs, taken before TCRalphabeta/CD19-depleted stem cell transplant. The receptors stem from a boy under three years old with acute myeloid leukemia, due to receive a stem cell transplant.

Many counts were recorded for this clonotype. This rearrangement joins TRBV28 to TRBJ2-2, with D perhaps being TRBD1 or TRBD2 (6 bases each). CDR3 length: 15 residues. Trimming removed 3 bases at V and 4 bases at J, with 12 bases between. Germline CDR1 and CDR2: MDHEN and SYDVKM. CDR3: CASSFPGAGTGELFF. CDR3 DNA: TGTGCCAGCAGTTTCCCGGGGGCTGGCACCGGGGAGCTGTTTTTT.

This clonotype was detected a few times. The J gene is TRBJ2-2, the V gene TRBV20-1; D may be TRBD1 or TRBD2 (5 bases each). V lost 0 bases and J lost 1, with 12 bases in between. The CDR3 contains 16 residues. Germline V gene data show CDR1 as DFQATT and CDR2 as SNEGSKA (reference sequence). CDR3 protein: CSARDPFGGNTGELFF. CDR3 bases: TGCAGTGCTAGAGATCCATTTGGGGGGAACACCGGGGAGCTGTTTTTT.